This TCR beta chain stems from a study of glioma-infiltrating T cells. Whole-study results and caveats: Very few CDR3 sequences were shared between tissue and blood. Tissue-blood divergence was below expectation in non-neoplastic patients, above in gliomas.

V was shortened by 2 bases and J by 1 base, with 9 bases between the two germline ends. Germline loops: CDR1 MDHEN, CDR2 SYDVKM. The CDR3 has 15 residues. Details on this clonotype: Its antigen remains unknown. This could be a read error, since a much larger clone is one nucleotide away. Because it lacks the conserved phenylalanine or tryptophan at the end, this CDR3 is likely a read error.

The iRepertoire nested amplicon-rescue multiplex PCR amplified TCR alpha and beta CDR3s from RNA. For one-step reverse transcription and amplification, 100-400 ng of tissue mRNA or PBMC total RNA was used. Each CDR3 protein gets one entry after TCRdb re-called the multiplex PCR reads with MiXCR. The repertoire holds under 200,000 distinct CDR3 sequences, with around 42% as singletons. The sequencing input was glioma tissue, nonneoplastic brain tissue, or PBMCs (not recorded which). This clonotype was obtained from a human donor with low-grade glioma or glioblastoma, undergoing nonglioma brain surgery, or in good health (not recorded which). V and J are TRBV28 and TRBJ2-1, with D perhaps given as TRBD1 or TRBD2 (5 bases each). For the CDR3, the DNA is TGTGCCAGCAGTTTAGGGACGGTATCCTACAATGAGCAGTTCTTG. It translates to CASSLGTVSYNEQFL.